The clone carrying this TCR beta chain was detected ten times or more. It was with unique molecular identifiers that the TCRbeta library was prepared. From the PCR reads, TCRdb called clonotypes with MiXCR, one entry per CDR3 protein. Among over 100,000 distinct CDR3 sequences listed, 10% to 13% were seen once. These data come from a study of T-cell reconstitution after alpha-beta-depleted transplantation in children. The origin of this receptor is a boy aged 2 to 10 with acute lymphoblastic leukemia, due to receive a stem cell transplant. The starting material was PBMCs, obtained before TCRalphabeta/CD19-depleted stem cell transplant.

The CDR3 region is CASSQPDVNLNYEQYF. CDR3 nucleotides: TGCGCCAGCAGCCAACCTGACGTGAATCTCAACTACGAGCAGTACTTC. J is TRBJ2-7 and V is TRBV10-2, with D unclear. Germline V lookup: CDR1 WSHSY, CDR2 SAAADI. Trimming stripped 6 bases from V and 3 bases from J, with 21 bases between. The length of the CDR3 is 16 residues.